The clone carrying this TCR beta chain showed up just a few times. This specimen belongs to a study of CDR3 diversity in severe acne. TCRdb reprocessed the PCR reads via MiXCR and lists one record per CDR3 protein. The table has about 85,000 distinct CDR3 sequences, 45% to 50% seen once. The CDR3 extends over 15 amino acids. Trimming took 5 bases from V and 5 from J; bases not matched to a gene: 5. Germline CDR1 SGHTA, CDR2 FQGTGA. The clonotype originates from a male donor in good health, serving as a control. Sequencing was done on a sample of blood. This sequence joins TRBV7-3 and TRBJ2-7, with TRBD2 matching over 14 bases. As DNA, the CDR3 is TGTGCCAGCAGCCAGCCGGGACTAGCGGGAGACGAGCAGTACTTC. Translation gives CASSQPGLAGDEQYF.